Listed here is a single TCR beta chain. This clone has just one count. Its antigen has not been determined. One base away there is no much larger clone; base qualities are not given. These data come from a study of blood T cell repertoires in COVID-19 (dated by TCRdb to the early 2020s). For the study in its entirety: Samples covering the acute and convalescent phases of COVID-19 were provided by collaborators in the United States, Italy and Spain. The material from the prospective study consisted of cDNA or gDNA derived from T cells, B-cell-depleted T cells, or PBMCs. Deeply sampled blood TCRbeta repertoires from subjects exposed to, actively infected with, or recovered from COVID-19 were included in the dataset. Where HLA class I and class II types were available, the types were taken from metadata supplied by the sample provider, not from assay-based typing. Sample metadata almost always included a de-identified subject ID, COVID-19 status, age in years and sex. The repertoires were made available in a free public database intended to serve as a resource for research on the immune response to SARS-CoV-2. The samples were drawn from two sources: the first 160 participants of the ongoing ImmuneRACE study, and 950 to 1,500 subjects contributed by 6 global collaborators. Overall results and qualifications from the work: Clinical and demographic metadata were provided uncurated, with the amount varying by source and participant.

Clipping removes 1 base from V and 5 bases from J, with 5 as the unmatched junction base count. Taken from cysteine to phenylalanine, the CDR3 has 15 residues. Kept here is only the CDR3 DNA, which spans 45 bases and is read in frame from base 1. CDR1 and CDR2 were assigned from the germline V gene as SGHVS and FNYEAQ. The immunoSEQ Assay, a bias-controlled multiplex PCR, was used to amplify TCRbeta CDR3 regions from genomic DNA. As for how the authors treated the data: The number of nucleated cells in each sample was estimated from the amplification of reference gene primers within the assay. To quantify the absolute abundance of each unique TCRbeta CDR3 rearrangement, sequence reads were collapsed and filtered. For each sample, productive Simpson clonality was calculated by taking the square root of Simpson's diversity index across productive rearrangements. TCRdb provides this immuneACCESS table in a form limited to in-frame rearrangements. Some clones are lacking; in checked studies, under half of them reflect an unresolved V gene, and why the rest are absent is not known. The D gene and trimming were derived from the DNA, and the V and J assignments and clone size from that table. Counted in this sample were about 310,000 clones; roughly 90% of them appeared once. Clones ranked in the top ten supply 8.9% of the sample.

Participants in the prospective study were aged about 18 to 100 years, lived in 24 United States geographic areas, and enrolled through a virtual design. To assign participants to cohorts, the prospective study relied on clinical history that participants themselves reported in a screening survey and a study questionnaire. ImmuneRACE Cohort 3 recovered participants were defined by two consecutive negative NP/OP PCR tests, healthcare professional clearance, or symptom resolution. Each participant in the prospective study had whole blood, serum and a nasopharyngeal or oropharyngeal swab collected by mobile phlebotomists. Participants in the prospective study had the option to provide additional blood draws and questionnaires over an approximately two-month period. Before DNA extraction, blood samples from the prospective study were shipped at room temperature or frozen.

The TCR sequence derives from a woman aged 18-35 years who had recovered from COVID-19. The chain was built from TRBV7-6 and TRBJ1-1, and 9 junction bases match TRBD1. What was sequenced was PBMCs or T cells enriched from blood (not recorded which). The CDR3 protein: CASSLGTGGGTEAFF. The bases are TGTGCCAGCAGCTTAGGAACAGGGGGCGGAACTGAAGCTTTCTTT.